This T cell receptor (beta chain) was sequenced during a study of cytomegalovirus exposure and HLA in healthy donors. Study observations and caveats: In a later analysis, a genetic analysis reported fewer productive-TCR N-insertions in an Asian-associated ancestry cluster than the cohort average. Presence/absence results assume similar sequencing depth per donor, which may not hold.

The PCR was carried out with 60 Vbeta primers and 13 Jbeta primers. Generated by immunoSEQ multiplex PCR, the TCRdb table keeps only in-frame clones and is missing some. Found here are about 160,000 clones, approximately 77% of them singletons; the top ten hold more than 3%. The V end was cut by 1 base, the J end by 1 base, with 14 bases between. The V gene's germline CDR1 is SGHTA and CDR2 FQGNSA. The CDR3 runs to 16 residues. A note on this clone: Its antigen is not identified.

This chain uses TRBV7-2 with TRBJ2-7; tentatively, D is TRBD1 (5 bases). Sequenced input: PBMCs. The TCR was taken from a man in his thirties or forties in good health and CMV-seropositive. DNA of the CDR3: TGTGCCAGCAGCTTAGTAGGGGTTGGCCATTCCTACGAGCAGTACTTC. Encoded protein: CASSLVGVGHSYEQYF. Using reference TRBV7-2 and TRBJ2-7 for the parts outside the CDR3, the full variable domain is GAGVSQSPSNKVTEKGKDVELRCDPISGHTALYWYRQSLGQGLEFLIYFQGNSAPDKSGLPSDRFSAERTGGSVSTLTIQRTQQEDSAVYLCASSLVGVGHSYEQYFGPGTRLTVT.